This TCR beta chain is from a study of T cell changes during pregnancy in multiple sclerosis. The protocol was immunoSEQ multiplex PCR, while the TCRdb copy is restricted to in-frame clones and leaves out a portion. Of about 70,000 clones in the sample, just over 90% were seen once. The CDR3 has 13 amino acids. CDR1 is SNHLY and CDR2 is FYNNEI in the germline V gene. Trimming took off 8 bases at V and 4 bases at J, with 14 bases between the two ends. The TCR originated in a female donor in good health, enrolled as a control in a pregnancy study. The chain has TRBV2 and TRBJ1-2; D ambiguous. This material consisted of peripheral blood, taken in the second trimester of pregnancy. The CDR3: CASPPGRAYGYTF. The CDR3 DNA sequence: TGTGCCAGCCCCCCAGGTCGAGCCTATGGCTACACCTTC.